This TCR beta chain emerged from a study of regulatory T cells in long-lasting Graves disease. The germline V gene encodes CDR1 MNHNS and CDR2 SASEGT. The CDR3 consists of 14 residues. After removal of 6 bases from V and 5 bases from J, the junction contained 9 bases not matched to a gene. HTBI primers from iRepertoire and Arm-PCR of CDR3 regions yielded the TCR beta libraries. Via MiXCR, TCRdb re-called the multiplex PCR reads, giving one row per CDR3 protein. Of more than 300,000 distinct CDR3 sequences in the sample, approximately 12% were seen once. Time point of the sample: newly diagnosed GD, antithyroid drugs for less than 3 months. Extracted RNA from PBMCs served as the source of the TCR library. From each patient, roughly 9 milliliters of peripheral blood was drawn and collected into an EDTA anticoagulant tube. As regards this clonotype: Its specificity is unknown.

Study results and limitations: Not thyroid tissue but only peripheral blood was studied.

These data were also reused for a study on T cells in Graves' hyperthyroidism and ophthalmopathy.

This sample comprised peripheral blood mononuclear cells (PBMCs), obtained at new diagnosis, from a patient treated with antithyroid drugs. The source is a woman between 18 and 29 years old with Graves disease. This chain joins TRBV6-1 and TRBJ1-1; 7 bases fit TRBD1. The CDR3 nucleotides are TGTGCCAGCAGACAGCTCGACAGGGATACTGAAGCTTTCTTT. Its protein product is CASRQLDRDTEAFF.